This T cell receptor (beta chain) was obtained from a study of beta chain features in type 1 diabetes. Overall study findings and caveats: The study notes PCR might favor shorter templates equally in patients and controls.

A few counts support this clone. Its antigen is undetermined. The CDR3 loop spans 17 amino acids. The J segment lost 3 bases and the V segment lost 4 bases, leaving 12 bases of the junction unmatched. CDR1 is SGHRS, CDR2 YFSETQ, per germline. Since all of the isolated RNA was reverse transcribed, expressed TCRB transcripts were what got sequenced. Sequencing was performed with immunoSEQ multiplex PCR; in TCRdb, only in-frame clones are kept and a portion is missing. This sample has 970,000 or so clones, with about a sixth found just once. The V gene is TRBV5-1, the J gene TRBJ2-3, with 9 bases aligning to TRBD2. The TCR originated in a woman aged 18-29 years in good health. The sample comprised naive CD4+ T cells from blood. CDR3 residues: CASSTALTSGQTDTQYF. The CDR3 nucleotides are TGCGCCAGCAGCACAGCCCTAACTAGCGGGCAGACAGATACGCAGTATTTT. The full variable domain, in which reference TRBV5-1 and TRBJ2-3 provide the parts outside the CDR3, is KAGVTQTPRYLIKTRGQQVTLSCSPISGHRSVSWYQQTPGQGLQFLFEYFSETQRNKGNFPGRFSGRQFSNSRSEMNVSTLELGDSALYLCASSTALTSGQTDTQYFGPGTRLTVL.